One sample yielded the 30 T cell receptor beta chains listed below, sequenced in a study of metastatic and nonmetastatic thyroid tumors. No patient had received any treatment before thyroid surgery. Through MiXCR, TCRdb re-clonotyped the PCR reads. The top ten clones hold roughly 8% of a sample with about 32,000 clones, roughly a fifth of them seen once. The sequenced sample was blood. All receptors derive from a female donor with papillary thyroid cancer or a benign thyroid nodule (not recorded which). Some clones in this sample may be carry-over from other donors' samples.

This clone has a count of ten or more. This chain links TRBV7-9 with TRBJ2-5; either TRBD1 or TRBD2 may supply D (5 bases each). Germline-derived CDR1 and CDR2 are SEHNR and FQNEAQ (reference sequence). The CDR3 consists of 16 residues. Trimming took 1 base from V and 5 from J, leaving 17 bases between them. Here the CDR3 reads CASSLGDARFRETQYF. The CDR3 coding sequence is TGTGCCAGCAGCTTAGGGGACGCACGTTTTCGGGAGACCCAGTACTTC.

In this sample, this clone turned up many times. The chain links TRBV5-6 to TRBJ1-1; TRBD1 is a possible D gene (6 bases). Trimming cost V 4 bases and J 6 bases, with 16 bases left between them. CDR1 and CDR2 from the germline V gene are SGHDT and YYEEEE. The CDR3 extends over 14 amino acids. Written as DNA, the CDR3 is TGTGCCAGCAGCCCCGGGCCAGGGGTCCCTGAAGCTTTCTTT. It yields the protein CASSPGPGVPEAFF.

This clone showed up many times. The chain uses TRBV6-1 and TRBJ1-2; D possibly corresponds to TRBD1 (5 bases). Deletions cut 4 bases from V and 6 bases from J, with 9 bases between. The germline V gene encodes CDR1 MNHNS and CDR2 SASEGT. CDR3 length: 12 residues. The CDR3 loop is CASSGRVDGYTF. DNA for the CDR3: TGTGCCAGCAGTGGCAGGGTTGATGGCTACACCTTC.

This CDR3 reads CATWEAGTYEQYF. CDR3 bases: TGTGCCACCTGGGAAGCGGGGACCTACGAGCAGTACTTC. V is TRBV6-1 and J is TRBJ2-7; 7 bases map to TRBD2. CDR1 MNHNS and CDR2 SASEGT come from the germline V gene. The CDR3 runs to 13 residues. The J segment lost 2 bases and the V segment lost 10 bases, leaving 8 bases of the junction unmatched.

Sample share makes this clone medium-sized. The chain couples TRBV11-3 to TRBJ2-1; 10 nucleotides agree with TRBD2. The germline CDR1 and CDR2 sequences are SGHNT and YENEEA. The V segment lost 1 base and the J segment 8 bases; nucleotides outside the gene matches: 8. The CDR3 is 16 residues long. Here the CDR3 DNA reads TGTGCCAGCAGCTTAGTGGGGAGCGGGGGGGCCCATGAGCAGTTCTTC. Protein product: CASSLVGSGGAHEQFF. Combining the CDR3 with reference TRBV11-3 and TRBJ2-1 gives the whole variable domain EAGVVQSPRYKIIEKKQPVAFWCNPISGHNTLYWYLQNLGQGPELLIRYENEEAVDDSQLPKDRFSAERLKGVDSTLKIQPAELGDSAVYLCASSLVGSGGAHEQFFGPGTRLTVL.

This chain uses TRBV20-1 with TRBJ2-4; D possibly uses TRBD1 or TRBD2 (6 bases each). Germline V gene lookup returns CDR1 DFQATT and CDR2 SNEGSKA (reference sequence). CDR3 length: 14 residues. Trimming stripped 2 bases from V and 4 bases from J, with 12 bases between. The CDR3 protein is CSARNRAGKNIQYF. The CDR3, as DNA: TGCAGTGCTAGAAACAGGGCGGGGAAAAACATTCAGTACTTC.

This clone has at least ten counts. The chain couples TRBV19 to TRBJ1-4; D may be TRBD1 (5 bases). The V end was cut by 7 bases, the J end by 11 bases, with 14 bases between. This CDR3 is 12 amino acids long. Germline CDR1 is LNHDA and CDR2 is SQIVND (reference sequence). The CDR3 DNA is TGTGCCAGTAAAGAACAGGTCGGGAAACTGTTTTTT. Amino acids: CASKEQVGKLFF.

This clone was seen only a few times. The gene calls are TRBV28 and TRBJ2-7; perhaps TRBD1 as D (6 bases). The V and J ends lost 6 bases and 1 base respectively, with 10 bases between them. CDR1 and CDR2 (germline): MDHEN, SYDVKM. The CDR3 has 13 amino acids. CDR3 loop: CASSFGQSYEQYF. In DNA form, the CDR3 reads TGTGCCAGCAGCTTTGGACAGTCCTACGAGCAGTACTTC.

The table lists this clone with many counts. This chain uses TRBV5-1 with TRBJ2-7; D is undetermined. CDR1 is SGHRS, CDR2 YFSETQ, per germline. V was trimmed by 0 bases and J by 2 bases, leaving 12 bases between them. The CDR3 contains 15 residues. Here the CDR3 DNA reads TGCGCCAGCAGCTTGGCCTCGGCACGGCCCTACGAGCAGTACTTC. The encoded protein is CASSLASARPYEQYF.

The V call is TRBV11-3, the J call TRBJ2-5; D is undetermined. Trimming left V 0 bases short and J 5 bases short, with 4 bases between. CDR1 and CDR2 from the germline V gene are SGHNT and YENEEA. The CDR3 consists of 12 residues. The CDR3 spells CASSLEGETQYF. In nucleotides, the CDR3 is TGTGCCAGCAGCTTAGAGGGGGAGACCCAGTACTTC. Filled out from reference TRBV11-3 and TRBJ2-5, the complete variable domain reads EAGVVQSPRYKIIEKKQPVAFWCNPISGHNTLYWYLQNLGQGPELLIRYENEEAVDDSQLPKDRFSAERLKGVDSTLKIQPAELGDSAVYLCASSLEGETQYFGPGTRLLVL.

This clone is deemed medium-sized (0.01 to 0.1%). The J gene is TRBJ2-1, the V gene TRBV13; no reliable D call. Trimming removed 2 bases from V and 4 bases from J, with 15 bases in between. Germline lookup yields CDR1 PRHDT and CDR2 FYEKMQ (reference sequence). The CDR3 is made up of 16 amino acids. The CDR3 loop is CASSLNGAPEYNEQFF. For the CDR3, the DNA is TGTGCCAGCAGCTTAAACGGAGCCCCGGAATACAATGAGCAGTTCTTC.

At least ten counts were recorded for this clone. V gene TRBV19 combines with J gene TRBJ1-6, with 8 bases aligning to TRBD1. Losses at the gene ends were 8 bases for V and 7 bases for J; bases not matched to a gene: 7. This CDR3 contains 14 residues. The germline gives CDR1 LNHDA, CDR2 SQIVND (reference sequence). As DNA, the CDR3 is TGTGCCAGTGGGCCGCGGACAGGGAATTCACCCCTCCACTTT. It yields the protein CASGPRTGNSPLHF.

The genes are TRBV20-1 and TRBJ1-1; D is ambiguous. The CDR3 loop spans 15 amino acids. Looked up from germline, CDR1 is DFQATT and CDR2 is SNEGSKA (reference sequence). The V and J ends lost 5 bases and 0 bases respectively, with 16 bases between them. CDR3 loop: CSAALGMLMNTEAFF. The CDR3 coding sequence is TGCAGTGCTGCGCTAGGGATGCTCATGAACACTGAAGCTTTCTTT.

At least ten counts were recorded for this clone. V and J are TRBV4-1 and TRBJ2-1; D unresolved. This CDR3 contains 16 residues. Germline assignment: CDR1 MGHRA and CDR2 YSYEKL. The V end was cut by 1 base, the J end by 0 bases, with 10 bases between. CDR3 sequence (DNA): TGCGCCAGCAGCCAAGGTTCACAGAGCTCCTACAATGAGCAGTTCTTC. It codes for CASSQGSQSSYNEQFF.

This clone was counted ten times or more. The same CDR3 is also encoded by other DNA sequences in this sample. The J gene is TRBJ2-1, the V gene TRBV4-2; tentatively, D is TRBD2 (5 bases). Trimming removed 0 bases from V and 2 bases from J, with 20 bases in between. Germline CDR1 LGHNA, CDR2 YNFKEQ. There are 19 residues in the CDR3. The CDR3 DNA reads as TGTGCCAGCAGCCAAGAGGGTAGCGAGAGCCCCCTTACCTACAATGAGCAGTTCTTC. This encodes CASSQEGSESPLTYNEQFF.

This clone is categorized as medium-sized. The J gene is TRBJ2-2, the V gene TRBV12-3 or TRBV12-4; D is unresolved. Trimming took off 1 base at V and 5 bases at J, with 11 bases between the two ends. The CDR3 sequence is 15 residues long. The CDR3 coding sequence is TGTGCCAGCAGTTTAGATGCAGGAGTTACCGGGGAGCTGTTTTTT. It translates to CASSLDAGVTGELFF.

V is TRBV28 and J is TRBJ1-5; D possibly corresponds to TRBD1 (5 bases). The CDR3 covers 16 residues. V gave up 6 bases and J gave up 4 bases, with 19 bases separating them. Germline V CDR1 and CDR2: MDHEN, SYDVKM. The CDR3 sequence: CASSPRPQAPNQPQHF. CDR3 nucleotides: TGTGCCAGCAGCCCTCGGCCACAGGCCCCTAATCAGCCCCAGCATTTT.

This clone was recorded at least ten times. This chain uses TRBV28 with TRBJ1-1; 10 nucleotides agree with TRBD1. The CDR3 covers 16 residues. CDR1 MDHEN and CDR2 SYDVKM come from the germline V gene. V shed 3 bases, J shed 3 bases, and the junction held 7 bases outside the gene matches. CDR3 bases: TGTGCCAGCAGTTTCTCGGGACAGGGGAGGTACACTGAAGCTTTCTTT. It specifies CASSFSGQGRYTEAFF.

Concerning this clone: At the DNA level, this CDR3 is encoded by other sequences in the same sample as well. CDR3 nucleotides: TGTGCCAGCAGCTTAGGCAGGGATCAGCCCCAGCATTTT. It specifies CASSLGRDQPQHF. The chain uses TRBV11-2 and TRBJ1-5, with D perhaps matching TRBD1 (5 bases). The CDR3 runs to 13 residues. Trimming stripped 1 base from V and 5 bases from J, with 6 bases between. Germline lookup yields CDR1 SGHAT and CDR2 FQNNGV. The full variable domain, with the rest looked up from reference TRBV11-2 and TRBJ1-5, is EAGVAQSPRYKIIEKRQSVAFWCNPISGHATLYWYQQILGQGPKLLIQFQNNGVVDDSQLPKDRFSAERLKGVDSTLKIQPAKLEDSAVYLCASSLGRDQPQHFGDGTRLSIL.

This clone was seen repeatedly, ten times or more. The germline gene is not matched at one end of the junction; a read error may be the cause. V usage is TRBV7-2 and J usage is TRBJ1-2, with D perhaps matching TRBD1 (5 bases). The CDR3 is made up of 13 amino acids. The V gene's germline CDR1 is SGHTA and CDR2 FQGNSA. The DNA of the CDR3 is TGTGCCAGCAGCTTAGGAGGGACCTTTTACGGATTCTTC. Its protein is CASSLGGTFYGFF.

The table lists this clone with a few counts. CDR3 sequence: CASSTGPYNEQFF. CDR3 nucleotide sequence: TGTGCCAGCAGCACCGGGCCCTACAATGAGCAGTTCTTC. The chain links TRBV6-1 to TRBJ2-1; no firm D call. V shed 6 bases and J shed 2 bases, with 8 bases lying between them. CDR3 length: 13 amino acids. CDR1 is MNHNS and CDR2 is SASEGT in the germline V gene.

This clone was counted once. Because the CDR3 is missing its conserved closing phenylalanine or tryptophan, this is likely a read error. This chain uses TRBV28 with TRBJ1-5, with D perhaps TRBD1 (6 bases). Germline CDR1 reads MDHEN; CDR2 reads SYDVKM. V was pared by 6 bases and J by 11 bases, with 14 bases between. The CDR3 sequence is 12 residues long. DNA for the CDR3: TGTGCCAGCAGAGGGGGGGTCTTAACCCAGCATAGA. It is translated as CASRGGVLTQHR.

This clone was counted only a few times. The chain couples TRBV6-2 or TRBV6-3 to TRBJ2-7, with TRBD1 identical over 7 bases. The CDR3 runs 14 residues. V trimming: 6 bases; J trimming: 6 bases; junction bases outside the gene matches: 11. CDR1 is MNHEY and CDR2 is SVGEGT in the germline V gene. CDR3 bases: TGTGCCAGCAGCCCCCTCAGGGGGTTACTCGAGCAGTACTTC. Encoded protein: CASSPLRGLLEQYF.

This clone is medium-sized within its sample. This chain connects TRBV6-1 to TRBJ2-5, with 10 bases that match TRBD1. Germline V gene lookup returns CDR1 MNHNS and CDR2 SASEGT. The CDR3 totals 16 residues. The V and J ends lost 1 base and 3 bases, in that order; junction bases with no gene match: 5. The CDR3 DNA sequence: TGTGCCAGCAGTGAAGGTCTTGGGACAGGGGAAGAGACCCAGTACTTC. This gives the protein CASSEGLGTGEETQYF.

This clone is medium-sized (0.01 to 0.1%). This chain links TRBV12-3 or TRBV12-4 with TRBJ1-6; a weak D match, TRBD1 (6 bases). The CDR3 contains 15 residues. V was shortened by 6 bases and J by 5 bases, with 14 bases between the two germline ends. CDR3 bases: TGTGCCAGCAGCAACGGACAGATTAATAATTCACCCCTCCACTTT. Residues: CASSNGQINNSPLHF.

The table lists this clone with many counts. This sequence joins TRBV28 and TRBJ1-5, with D perhaps TRBD1 (5 bases). The germline V gene has CDR1 MDHEN and CDR2 SYDVKM. This CDR3 is built from 16 residues. Trimming removed 6 bases from V and 0 bases from J, with 15 bases in between. DNA for the CDR3: TGTGCCAGCAGGTCCGGGGGAAGCCTTAGCAATCAGCCCCAGCATTTT. Amino acid sequence: CASRSGGSLSNQPQHF.

This clone has at least ten counts. The chain combines TRBV18 with TRBJ1-2; TRBD1 matches 9 bases. With 3 bases clipped from V and 4 bases from J, the junction kept 6 bases outside the gene matches. There are 15 residues in the CDR3. The germline V gene has CDR1 KGHSH and CDR2 LQKENI. As DNA, the CDR3 is TGTGCCAGCTCACCCCAGGGACAGGGATTCTATGGCTACACCTTC. It codes for CASSPQGQGFYGYTF.

This clone was detected ten times or more. The rearrangement uses TRBV11-2 and TRBJ2-3, with D perhaps given as TRBD1 or TRBD2 (5 bases each). V was cut by 5 bases and J by 8 bases, with 14 bases left in between. CDR1 SGHAT and CDR2 FQNNGV come from the germline V gene. This CDR3 is 13 amino acids long. The CDR3 loop is CASSAAPGGTQYF. The CDR3 coding sequence is TGTGCCAGCAGCGCGGCTCCTGGGGGTACGCAGTATTTT.

The table lists this clone with many counts. The V call is TRBV5-1, the J call TRBJ2-3, with D unresolved. Germline V gene sequence: CDR1 SGHRS, CDR2 YFSETQ. The CDR3 totals 13 residues. Between the trimmed V and J ends, which lost 6 bases and 7 bases, there was a span of 15 bases. In DNA, the CDR3 is TGCGCCAGCAACCAGGACGGGTCGTATACGCAGTATTTT. As protein: CASNQDGSYTQYF.

By its share, this clone is medium-sized. The J gene is TRBJ2-5, the V gene TRBV12-3 or TRBV12-4; 7 bases agree with TRBD1. CDR3 length: 16 residues. Trimming at V came to 7 bases and at J to 4 bases, leaving 15 bases not matched to a gene. The CDR3 is CASTKHRGQVGETQYF. The CDR3 bases are TGTGCCAGCACGAAACACAGGGGTCAGGTGGGAGAGACCCAGTACTTC.